This passage covers 3 T cell receptor beta chains from one sample sequenced in a study of Graves' ophthalmopathy and Graves' hyperthyroidism. RNA transcripts were the template, and TCR beta CDR3 regions were amplified from them. Following a first-round RT-PCR that used HTBI primers, a second-round multiplex PCR was carried out. TCRdb reprocessed the multiplex PCR reads with MiXCR, giving one entry per CDR3 protein. Counted here are around 1.1 million distinct CDR3 sequences, roughly 35% occurring once; the ten biggest clones make up 11%. Sequencing input: peripheral blood or thyroid tissue (not recorded which). The receptors originated from an adult man with Graves' hyperthyroidism.

This clonotype was detected many times. The chain employs TRBV12-3 or TRBV12-4 and TRBJ1-6, with D hard to call. V dropped 2 bases and J dropped 8 bases, with 13 bases sitting between them. CDR3 size: 15 residues. This CDR3 is CASSLFGSGDSPLHF. CDR3 bases: TGTGCCAGCAGTTTATTTGGAAGTGGGGATTCACCCCTCCACTTT.

This clonotype was recorded many times. This chain uses TRBV20-1 with TRBJ1-5, with D possibly TRBD1 on 5 matching bases. Germline V gene lookup returns CDR1 DFQATT and CDR2 SNEGSKA (reference sequence). The CDR3 runs to 15 residues. The V and J ends lost 0 bases and 0 bases respectively, with 9 bases between them. This CDR3 reads CSARERDGSNQPQHF. As DNA, the CDR3 is TGCAGTGCTAGAGAGCGGGACGGTAGCAATCAGCCCCAGCATTTT.

The chain uses TRBV28 and TRBJ1-1, with D hard to call. This CDR3 is 15 amino acids long. The V end lost 6 bases, the J end lost 0 bases, and 14 bases lay between the germline ends. The germline V gene has CDR1 MDHEN and CDR2 SYDVKM. The CDR3 region is CASRGRPPVNTEAFF. For the CDR3, the DNA is TGTGCCAGCAGAGGACGGCCGCCGGTGAACACTGAAGCTTTCTTT. The full variable domain, in which reference TRBV28 and TRBJ1-1 provide the parts outside the CDR3, is DVKVTQSSRYLVKRTGEKVFLECVQDMDHENMFWYRQDPGLGLRLIYFSYDVKMKEKGDIPEGYSVSREKKERFSLILESASTNQTSMYLCASRGRPPVNTEAFFGQGTRLTVV.